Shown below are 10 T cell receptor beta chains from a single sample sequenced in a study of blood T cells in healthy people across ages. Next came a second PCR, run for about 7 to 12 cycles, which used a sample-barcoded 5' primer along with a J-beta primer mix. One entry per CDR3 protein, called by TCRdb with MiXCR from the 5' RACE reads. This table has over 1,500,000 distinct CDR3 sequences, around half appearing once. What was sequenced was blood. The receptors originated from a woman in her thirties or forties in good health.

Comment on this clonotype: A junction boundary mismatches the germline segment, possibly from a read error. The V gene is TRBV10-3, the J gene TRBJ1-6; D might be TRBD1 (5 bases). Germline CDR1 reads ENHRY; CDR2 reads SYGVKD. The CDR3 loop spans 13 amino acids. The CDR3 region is CAVSDSYNSPLHF. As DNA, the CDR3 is TGTGCCGTCAGCGACAGCTATAATTCACCCCTCCACTTT.

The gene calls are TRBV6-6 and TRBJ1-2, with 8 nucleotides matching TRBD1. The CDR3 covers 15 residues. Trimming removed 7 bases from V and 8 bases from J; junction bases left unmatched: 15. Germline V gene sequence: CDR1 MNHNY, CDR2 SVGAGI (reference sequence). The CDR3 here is CASTFPQGQGKGYTF. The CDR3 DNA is TGTGCCAGCACCTTTCCACAAGGACAGGGAAAAGGCTACACCTTC.

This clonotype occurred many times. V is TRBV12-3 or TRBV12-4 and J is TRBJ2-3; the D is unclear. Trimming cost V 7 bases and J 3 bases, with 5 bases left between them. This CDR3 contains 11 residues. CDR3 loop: CASTVTDTQYF. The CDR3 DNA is TGTGCCAGCACCGTGACAGATACGCAGTATTTT.

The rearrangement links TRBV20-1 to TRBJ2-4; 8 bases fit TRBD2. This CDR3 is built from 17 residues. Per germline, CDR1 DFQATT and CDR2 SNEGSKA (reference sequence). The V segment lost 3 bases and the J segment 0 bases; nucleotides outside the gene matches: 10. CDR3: CSARGLTGGVAKNIQYF. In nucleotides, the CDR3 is TGCAGTGCTAGGGGCCTTACGGGGGGGGTAGCCAAAAACATTCAGTACTTC.

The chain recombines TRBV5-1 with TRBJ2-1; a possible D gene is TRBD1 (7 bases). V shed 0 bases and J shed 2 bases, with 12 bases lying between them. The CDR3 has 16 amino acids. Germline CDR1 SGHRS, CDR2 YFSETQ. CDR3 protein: CASSLGAGQTYNEQFF. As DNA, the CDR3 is TGCGCCAGCAGCTTGGGCGCGGGACAGACCTACAATGAGCAGTTCTTC.

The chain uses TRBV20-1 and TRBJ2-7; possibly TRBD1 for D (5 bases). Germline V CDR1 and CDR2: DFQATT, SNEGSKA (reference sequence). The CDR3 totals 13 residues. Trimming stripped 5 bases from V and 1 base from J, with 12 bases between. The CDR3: CSAEFRASYEQYF. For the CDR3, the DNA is TGCAGTGCTGAGTTCAGGGCATCCTACGAGCAGTACTTC.

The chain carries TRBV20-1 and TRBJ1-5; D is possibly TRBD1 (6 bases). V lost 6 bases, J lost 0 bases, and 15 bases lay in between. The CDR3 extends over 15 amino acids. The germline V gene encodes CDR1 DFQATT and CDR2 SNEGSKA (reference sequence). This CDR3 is CSASRGGYSNQPQHF. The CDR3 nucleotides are TGCAGTGCGAGCCGAGGGGGGTATAGCAATCAGCCCCAGCATTTT.

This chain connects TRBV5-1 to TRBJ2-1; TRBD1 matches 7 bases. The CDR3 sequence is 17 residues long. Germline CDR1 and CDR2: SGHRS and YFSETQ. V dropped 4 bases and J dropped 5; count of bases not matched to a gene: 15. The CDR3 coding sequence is TGCGCCAGCAGCGCATCACGTGGGACAGCTTACCACAATGAGCAGTTCTTC. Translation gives CASSASRGTAYHNEQFF.

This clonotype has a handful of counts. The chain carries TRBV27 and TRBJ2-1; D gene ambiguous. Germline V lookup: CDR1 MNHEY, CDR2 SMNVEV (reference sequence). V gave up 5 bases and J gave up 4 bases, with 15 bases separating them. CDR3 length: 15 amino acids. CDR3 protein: CASSPSPTLYNEQFF. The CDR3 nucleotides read TGTGCCAGCAGTCCCAGCCCAACCCTATACAATGAGCAGTTCTTC.

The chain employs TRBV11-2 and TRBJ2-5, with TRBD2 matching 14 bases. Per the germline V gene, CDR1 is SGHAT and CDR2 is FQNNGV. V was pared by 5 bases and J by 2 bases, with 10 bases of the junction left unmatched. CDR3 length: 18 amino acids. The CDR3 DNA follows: TGTGCCAGCAGCCCCACCCGACTAGCGGGGGGGAAACAAGAGACCCAGTACTTC. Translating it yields CASSPTRLAGGKQETQYF.